This entry features one T cell receptor beta chain sequence. This sample is part of a study of blood T cell repertoires in COVID-19. Across the study: Specimens from acute and convalescent COVID-19 originated in the United States, Italy and Spain. From T cells, B-cell-depleted T cells, or PBMCs came the material, which was cDNA or gDNA.

In the authors' workflow: Researchers report that nucleated cell counts were estimated from reference gene primer amplification. Clones were sequenced by immunoSEQ multiplex PCR, and TCRdb holds only the in-frame ones, with some missing. That table gives V, J and clone size, and the DNA gave D and trimming. Among about 170,000 clones listed, approximately 86% were seen once. The length of the CDR3 is 10 residues. Trimming stripped 7 bases from V and 7 bases from J, with 5 bases between. During active infection, Seattle patients enrolled and were then monitored through disease. The TCR comes from a woman older than 75 with COVID-19, enrolled during active disease. V usage is TRBV12-3 or TRBV12-4 and J usage is TRBJ2-1; D unresolved. Sequencing used peripheral blood. The CDR3 spells CASNRNEQFF. The CDR3 coding sequence is TGTGCCAGCAATCGGAATGAGCAGTTCTTC.